This TCR beta chain was profiled in a study of T cells in localized non-small cell lung cancer. TCRdb's table, derived via immunoSEQ multiplex PCR, lists solely in-frame clones and lacks some. This sample carries tens of thousands of clones, 75% to 85% of them seen once, and the ten largest clones take roughly 9.8%. General study findings and limits: The highest T cell clonality was in uninvolved adjacent lung, above tumor.

This CDR3 contains 15 residues. The V end lost 0 bases, the J end lost 6 bases, and 10 bases lay between the germline ends. Germline CDR1 SGHNT, CDR2 YYREEE (reference sequence). On this clone itself: What it binds is unknown.

The sample consisted of peripheral blood, taken before any cancer treatment. This TCR was sampled from a female donor at least 60 years old with stage I lung adenocarcinoma. V and J are TRBV5-4 and TRBJ1-6, with D unclear. In DNA, the CDR3 is TGTGCCAGCAGCTTGGACAGCCGAAGTAATTCACCCCTCCACTTT. Its translation is CASSLDSRSNSPLHF.